This T cell receptor (beta chain) was observed in a study of Ad26.COV2.S vaccination and SARS-CoV-2 variants. Study-level background: Within the COV1001 Ad26.COV2.S trial arm, the donor was enrolled. Intramuscular Ad26.COV2.S doses were given once or twice, 56 days apart.

Treatment of the sample: around 19 received Ad26.COV2.S at low or high dose, single or two shots; 5 received placebo; per-sample allocation not given. Specimen acquisition occurred on day 63 following the initial vaccine or placebo injection. It was an adult aged 18-55 years in Boston who was the donor. With respect to this clone: Antigen: not known.

The study, taken as a whole, reports: Post-vaccination breadth of spike-specific CD8+ and CD4+ T cell responses was reportedly substantial.

Clones were read by immunoSEQ multiplex PCR, and TCRdb kept only the in-frame ones, dropping some. Here the sample spans about 400,000 clones, approximately 91% being singletons. Trimming took 1 base from V and 10 from J, leaving 7 bases between them. This CDR3 is 12 amino acids long. Germline-derived CDR1 and CDR2 are SNHLY and FYNNEI. This chain uses TRBV2 with TRBJ1-4, with a weak D call TRBD1 (5 bases). Here the sequenced sample was peripheral blood, taken in a trial of Ad26.COV2.S vaccine versus placebo. The clonotype originates from a person between 18 and 65 years old who received the Ad26.COV2.S COVID-19 vaccine or a placebo. The CDR3 sequence is CASSEDGGKLFF. The CDR3 DNA sequence: TGTGCCAGCAGTGAAGATGGGGGAAAACTGTTTTTT.